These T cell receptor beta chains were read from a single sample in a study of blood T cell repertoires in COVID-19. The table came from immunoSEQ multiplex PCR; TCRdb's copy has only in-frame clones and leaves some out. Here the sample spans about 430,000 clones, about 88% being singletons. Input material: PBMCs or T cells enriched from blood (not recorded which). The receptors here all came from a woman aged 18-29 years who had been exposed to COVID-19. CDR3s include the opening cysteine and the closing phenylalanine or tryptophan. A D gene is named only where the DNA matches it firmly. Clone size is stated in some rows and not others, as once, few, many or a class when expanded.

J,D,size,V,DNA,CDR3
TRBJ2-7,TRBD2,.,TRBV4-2,TGTGCCGCGACTAGCGGGAGTCAAGAGCAGTACTTC,CAATSGSQEQYF
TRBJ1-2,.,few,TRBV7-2,TGTGCCAGCAGCACCCCTCCGGGACAAGACTACACCTTC,CASSTPPGQDYTF
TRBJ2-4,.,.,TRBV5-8,TGTGCCAGCAGCCCCGAACAGGGCTTGGTCAAAAACATTCAGTACTTC,CASSPEQGLVKNIQYF
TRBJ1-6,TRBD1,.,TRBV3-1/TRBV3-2,TGTGCCAGCAGCCAAGATGGGACAGCATATAATTCACCCCTCCACTTT,CASSQDGTAYNSPLHF
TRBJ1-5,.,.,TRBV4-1,TGCGCCAGCAGCCAAGGGCGTGGGACACATTATAGCAATCAGCCCCAGCATTTT,CASSQGRGTHYSNQPQHF
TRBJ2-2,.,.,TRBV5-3,TGTGCCAGAAGCGTGGGGCGGATAAACACCGGGGAGCTGTTTTTT,CARSVGRINTGELFF
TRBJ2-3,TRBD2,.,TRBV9,TGTGCCAGCAGCGTAGCTAGCGGGGGGGCTTGGCAAGATACGCAGTATTTT,CASSVASGGAWQDTQYF
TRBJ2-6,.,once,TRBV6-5,TGTGCCAGCAGTTACTCCGGGGGGCTTGGGGCCAACGTCCTGACTTTC,CASSYSGGLGANVLTF
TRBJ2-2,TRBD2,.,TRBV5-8,TGTGCCAGTATTCTTCACTCCGCGGGAGTGGGGAACACCGGGGAGCTGTTTTTT,CASILHSAGVGNTGELFF
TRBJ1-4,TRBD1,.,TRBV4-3,TGCGCCAGCAGCCCCCTTGGGGGACAGGAAAAACTGTTTTTT,CASSPLGGQEKLFF
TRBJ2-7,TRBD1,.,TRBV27,TGTGCCAGCAGCCGACAGGGATTTGGCGAGCAGTACTTC,CASSRQGFGEQYF
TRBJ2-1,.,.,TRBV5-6,TGTGCCAGCAGCTCGAAACAGGGGGGGAGCTCCTACAATGAGCAGTTCTTC,CASSSKQGGSSYNEQFF
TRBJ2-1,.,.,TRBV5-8,TGTGCCAGCAGCGGTTCTGACAGGCCCTACAATGAGCAGTTCTTC,CASSGSDRPYNEQFF
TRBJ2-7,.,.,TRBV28,TGTGCCAGCAGTTCAGGGGGGCTCCACGAGCAGTACTTC,CASSSGGLHEQYF
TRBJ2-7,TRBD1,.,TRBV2,TGTGCCACCGAGGGACAGGCCTTCTACGAGCAGTACTTC,CATEGQAFYEQYF
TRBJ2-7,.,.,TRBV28,TGTGCCAGCAGCGGAATGACAGCCACCGTCTACGAGCAGTACTTC,CASSGMTATVYEQYF
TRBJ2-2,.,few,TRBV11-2,TGTGCCAGCAGCTTCCCCGCGAACACCGGGGAGCTGTTTTTT,CASSFPANTGELFF
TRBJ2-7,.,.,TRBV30,TGTGCCTTTACAGTGGGGGGCTACGAGCAGTACTTC,CAFTVGGYEQYF
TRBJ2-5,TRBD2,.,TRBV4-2,TGTGCCAGCAGCCCCCCCCGGACTAGCGGGCAAGAGACCCAGTACTTC,CASSPPRTSGQETQYF